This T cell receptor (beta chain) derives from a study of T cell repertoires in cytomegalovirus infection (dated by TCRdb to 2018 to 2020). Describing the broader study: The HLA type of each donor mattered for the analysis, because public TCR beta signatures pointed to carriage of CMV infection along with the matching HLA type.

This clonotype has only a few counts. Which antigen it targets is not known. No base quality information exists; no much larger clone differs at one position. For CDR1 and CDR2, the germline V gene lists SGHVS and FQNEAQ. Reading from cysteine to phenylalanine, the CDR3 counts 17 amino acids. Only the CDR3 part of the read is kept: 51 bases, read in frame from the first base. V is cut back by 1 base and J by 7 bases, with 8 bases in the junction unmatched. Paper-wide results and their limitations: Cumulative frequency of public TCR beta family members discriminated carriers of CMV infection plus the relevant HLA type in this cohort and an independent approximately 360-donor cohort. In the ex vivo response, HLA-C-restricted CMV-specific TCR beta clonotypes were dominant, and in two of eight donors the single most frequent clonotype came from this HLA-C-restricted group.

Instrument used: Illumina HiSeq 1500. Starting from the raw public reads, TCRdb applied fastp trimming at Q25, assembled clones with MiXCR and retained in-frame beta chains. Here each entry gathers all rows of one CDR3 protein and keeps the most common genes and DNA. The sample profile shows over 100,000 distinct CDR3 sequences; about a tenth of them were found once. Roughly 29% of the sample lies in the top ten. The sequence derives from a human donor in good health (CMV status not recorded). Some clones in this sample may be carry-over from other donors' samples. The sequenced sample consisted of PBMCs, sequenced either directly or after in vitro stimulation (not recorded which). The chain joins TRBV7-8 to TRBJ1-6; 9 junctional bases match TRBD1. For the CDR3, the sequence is CASSLGVGGTGNSPLHF. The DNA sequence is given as TGTGCCAGCAGCTTAGGGGTTGGGGGGACAGGGAATTCACCCCTCCACTTT.